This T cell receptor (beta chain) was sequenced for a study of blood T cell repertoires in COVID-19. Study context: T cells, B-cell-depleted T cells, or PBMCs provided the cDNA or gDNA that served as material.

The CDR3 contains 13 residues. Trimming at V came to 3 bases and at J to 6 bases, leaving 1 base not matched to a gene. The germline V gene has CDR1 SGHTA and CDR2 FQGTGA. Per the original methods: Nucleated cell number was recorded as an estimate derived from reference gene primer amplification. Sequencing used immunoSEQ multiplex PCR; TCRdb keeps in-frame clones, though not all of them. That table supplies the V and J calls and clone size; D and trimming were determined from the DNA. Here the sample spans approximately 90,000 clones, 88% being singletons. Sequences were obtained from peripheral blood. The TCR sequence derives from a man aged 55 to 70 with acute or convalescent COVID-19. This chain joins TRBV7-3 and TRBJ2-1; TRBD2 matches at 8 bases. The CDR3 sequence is CASSFGTSNEQFF. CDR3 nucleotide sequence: TGTGCCAGCAGCTTTGGGACTAGCAATGAGCAGTTCTTC.